The 15 T cell receptor beta chains given below trace back to one sample, sequenced in a study of OX40 agonist ivuxolimab in advanced cancers. The data were produced by immunoSEQ multiplex PCR, yet TCRdb's version contains in-frame clones alone and is incomplete. The repertoire includes approximately 54,000 clones, approximately 89% of them detected once, and 8% to 10% sits in the top ten. The material sequenced was CD4+ or CD8+ T cells sorted from blood, taken in a trial of the OX40 agonist ivuxolimab. Receptor source: an adult with an advanced solid tumor such as melanoma, head and neck, liver or kidney cancer.

J is TRBJ1-2 and V is TRBV6-5; D gene ambiguous. CDR3 size: 15 residues. The V end lost 0 bases, the J end lost 2 bases, and 10 bases lay between the germline ends. The V gene's germline CDR1 is MNHEY and CDR2 SVGAGI. CDR3 protein: CASSYSIQSNYGYTF. The CDR3 region has the DNA TGTGCCAGCAGTTACTCGATACAGTCCAACTATGGCTACACCTTC.

CDR3 in DNA: TGCAGCGTCCCGACAGGGTGGCATGGCTACACCTTC. Protein sequence: CSVPTGWHGYTF. This chain connects TRBV29-1 to TRBJ1-2, with 7 bases lining up with TRBD1. The V and J ends lost 6 bases and 6 bases, in that order; junction bases with no gene match: 7. CDR1 is SQVTM, CDR2 ANQGSEA, per germline. CDR3 length equals 12 residues.

The chain is built from TRBV19 and TRBJ1-5; TRBD1 matches at 7 bases. Germline assignment: CDR1 LNHDA and CDR2 SQIVND (reference sequence). The CDR3 sequence is 13 residues long. V was pared by 4 bases and J by 7 bases, with 4 bases of the junction left unmatched. The CDR3 loop reads CASSTDRSQPQHF. The DNA of the CDR3 is TGTGCCAGTAGTACGGACAGGTCGCAGCCCCAGCATTTT.

This clone was found once. The chain has TRBV19 and TRBJ1-6; possible D gene TRBD1, 5 bases. Trimming took 5 bases from V and 4 from J, leaving 15 bases between them. The CDR3 is 16 amino acids. Germline V gene data show CDR1 as LNHDA and CDR2 as SQIVND (reference sequence). In DNA, the CDR3 is TGTGCCAGTAGTCCCCGAAGGGGCGATTATAATTCACCCCTCCACTTT. Its protein product is CASSPRRGDYNSPLHF.

This chain uses TRBV4-3 with TRBJ1-2; D is perhaps TRBD1 (5 bases). Per the germline V gene, CDR1 is LGHNA and CDR2 is YSLEER. This CDR3 is built from 15 residues. The ends were cut back, 0 bases at V and 6 bases at J, with 14 bases in the middle. CDR3 coding DNA: TGCGCCAGCAGCCAAGATTGGGACTGGAGGAATGGCTACACCTTC. As protein: CASSQDWDWRNGYTF.

In DNA form, the CDR3 reads TGCGCCAGCAGCCATCTAACAGAAATTCCTTACAATGAGCAGTTCTTC. This translates into CASSHLTEIPYNEQFF. The chain joins TRBV4-1 to TRBJ2-1, with D uncertain. V was trimmed by 3 bases and J by 4 bases, leaving 16 bases between them. CDR3 size: 16 residues. Germline V gives CDR1 MGHRA, CDR2 YSYEKL.

The sample holds one count of this clone. This chain joins TRBV5-8 and TRBJ1-5; D is perhaps TRBD1 (6 bases). Germline V CDR1 and CDR2: SGHTS, YDEGEE. The CDR3 extends over 15 amino acids. Trimming pared 4 bases from V and 0 bases from J, leaving 11 bases between. CDR3 bases: TGTGCCAGCAGCCCGGACAGTAATAGCAATCAGCCCCAGCATTTT. Protein sequence: CASSPDSNSNQPQHF.

The chain combines TRBV21-1 with TRBJ2-1; TRBD2 is the table's D call and was not checked against the DNA. TRBV21-1 is flagged as a pseudogene. The CDR3 consists of 16 residues. In DNA form, the CDR3 reads TGTGCCAGCAACCCCGAGGAGGGGCCCGCCTACAATGAGCAGTTCTTC. Protein sequence: CASNPEEGPAYNEQFF.

The V call is TRBV5-8, the J call TRBJ1-5, with 8 bases matching TRBD1. The CDR3 sequence is 17 residues long. Germline V lookup: CDR1 SGHTS, CDR2 YDEGEE. Trimming removed 0 bases from V and 5 bases from J; junction bases left unmatched: 10. The CDR3 sequence: CASSLVQGDWLHQPQHF. CDR3 DNA sequence: TGTGCCAGCAGCTTGGTACAGGGGGACTGGCTTCATCAGCCCCAGCATTTT.

The chain links TRBV4-3 to TRBJ2-7; D might be TRBD1 (6 bases). V was shortened by 0 bases and J by 2 bases, with 8 bases between the two germline ends. There are 14 residues in the CDR3. CDR1 LGHNA and CDR2 YSLEER come from the germline V gene. The CDR3 spells CASSQDRGTYEQYF. CDR3 sequence (DNA): TGCGCCAGCAGCCAAGACAGGGGTACCTACGAGCAGTACTTC.

The genes are TRBV4-2 and TRBJ2-1, with D perhaps TRBD1 or TRBD2 (5 bases each). V lost 0 bases, J lost 9 bases, and 21 bases lay in between. Germline V gives CDR1 LGHNA, CDR2 YNFKEQ. The CDR3 is 17 residues long. The CDR3 nucleotides read TGTGCCAGCAGCCAAGATAGGGACGTTTGGGGAACTATTGAGCAGTTCTTC. This encodes CASSQDRDVWGTIEQFF.

On this clone itself: Because the CDR3 is missing its conserved closing phenylalanine or tryptophan, this is likely a read error. No DNA is shown, since the ends of the CDR3 on it are uncertain; the CDR3 is the one TCRdb lists. The rearrangement joins TRBV14 to TRBJ2-7; TRBD2 is the table's D call, not checked against the DNA. The CDR3 length equals 11 residues, ends included. Per germline, CDR1 SGHDN and CDR2 FVKESK. The CDR3 region is CASSQGWGTAY.

The gene calls are TRBV19 and TRBJ1-5, with unresolved D. Per the germline V gene, CDR1 is LNHDA and CDR2 is SQIVND (reference sequence). The CDR3 has 15 amino acids. The V end lost 5 bases, the J end lost 0 bases, and 11 bases lay between the germline ends. The chain's CDR3 is CASSSDGNSNQPQHF. The CDR3 DNA reads TGTGCCAGTAGTTCGGACGGGAATAGCAATCAGCCCCAGCATTTT.

Here the CDR3 reads CASSPPFSFGNTIYF. In DNA form, the CDR3 reads TGTGCCAGCTCACCTCCTTTCAGCTTCGGAAACACCATATATTTT. This chain connects TRBV18 to TRBJ1-3; D ambiguous. This CDR3 spans 15 amino acids. V lost 3 bases, J lost 4 bases, and 13 bases lay in between. Germline lookup yields CDR1 KGHSH and CDR2 LQKENI. Full variable domain (outside the CDR3, taken from reference TRBV18 and TRBJ1-3): NAGVMQNPRHLVRRRGQEARLRCSPMKGHSHVYWYRQLPEEGLKFMVYLQKENIIDESGMPKERFSAEFPKEGPSILRIQQVVRGDSAAYFCASSPPFSFGNTIYFGEGSWLTVV.

This clone was counted once. Relative to the germline gene, one junction end is altered; a read error may explain this. The CDR3 DNA reads TGTGCTAGCAGCTTAGGGACAGGGCTCACCGGGGAGCTGTTTTTT. It encodes CASSLGTGLTGELFF. The chain is built from TRBV7-7 and TRBJ2-2, with 9 bases matching TRBD1. The germline V gene has CDR1 SSHAT and CDR2 FNYEAQ (reference sequence). The CDR3 loop spans 15 amino acids. Filled out from reference TRBV7-7 and TRBJ2-2, the complete variable domain reads GAGVSQSPRYKVTKRGQDVTLRCDPISSHATLYWYQQALGQGPEFLTYFNYEAQPDKSGLPSDRFSAERPEGSISTLTIQRTEQRDSAMYRCASSLGTGLTGELFFGEGSRLTVL.